Sequencing of this TCR beta chain was carried out in a study of T cell responses to AZD1222 COVID-19 vaccine. Looked up from germline, CDR1 is MNHEY and CDR2 is SVGAGI. The CDR3 totals 16 residues. The V and J ends lost 2 bases and 6 bases respectively, with 16 bases between them. This table comes from immunoSEQ multiplex PCR, and its TCRdb copy is limited to in-frame clones, with some not included. The top ten hold about 5% of the sample, which has 150,000 to 170,000 clones, 80% to 90% seen once. V usage is TRBV6-5 and J usage is TRBJ2-2; D is unresolved. This clonotype originated in an adult in good health. Material: peripheral blood, obtained on day 0 of MenACWY control vaccination. The CDR3 here is CASSYQSLPKAGELFF. CDR3 DNA: TGTGCCAGCAGTTACCAGTCCCTACCTAAGGCCGGGGAGCTGTTTTTT.